The TCR beta chain under discussion was sequenced for a study of T cells after yellow fever vaccination. Trimming at V came to 6 bases and at J to 6 bases, leaving 11 bases not matched to a gene. The CDR3 is made up of 15 amino acids. CDR1 MDHEN and CDR2 SYDVKM come from the germline V gene. TCRdb re-called the 5' RACE reads with MiXCR, one entry per CDR3 protein. This table has just under 600,000 distinct CDR3 sequences, roughly 13% appearing once. This clonotype has a handful of counts. This TCR was recovered from a man aged 25-45 years who received the YFV17D yellow fever vaccine. The chain combines TRBV28 with TRBJ1-5; TRBD1 matches at 7 bases. This specimen consisted of PBMCs, obtained on the day of the yellow fever booster vaccination. CDR3 coding DNA: TGTGCCAGCAGGCAGAGACAGGGCGTAGGTCAGCCCCAGCATTTT. Translating it yields CASRQRQGVGQPQHF. The full variable domain, completed using reference TRBV28 and TRBJ1-5, is DVKVTQSSRYLVKRTGEKVFLECVQDMDHENMFWYRQDPGLGLRLIYFSYDVKMKEKGDIPEGYSVSREKKERFSLILESASTNQTSMYLCASRQRQGVGQPQHFGDGTRLSIL.